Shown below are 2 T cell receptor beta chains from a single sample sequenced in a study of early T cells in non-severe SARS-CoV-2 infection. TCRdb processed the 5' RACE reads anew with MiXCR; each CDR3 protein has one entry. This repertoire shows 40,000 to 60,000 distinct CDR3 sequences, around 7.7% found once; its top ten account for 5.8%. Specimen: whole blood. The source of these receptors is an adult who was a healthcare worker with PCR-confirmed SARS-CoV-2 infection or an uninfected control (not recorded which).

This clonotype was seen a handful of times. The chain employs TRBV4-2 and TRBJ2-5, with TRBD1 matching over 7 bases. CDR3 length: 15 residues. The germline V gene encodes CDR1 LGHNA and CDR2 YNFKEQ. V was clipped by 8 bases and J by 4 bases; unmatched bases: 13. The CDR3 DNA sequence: TGTGCCAGCTCAGACAGGGCTATGGATGGAGAGACCCAGTACTTC. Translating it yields CASSDRAMDGETQYF.

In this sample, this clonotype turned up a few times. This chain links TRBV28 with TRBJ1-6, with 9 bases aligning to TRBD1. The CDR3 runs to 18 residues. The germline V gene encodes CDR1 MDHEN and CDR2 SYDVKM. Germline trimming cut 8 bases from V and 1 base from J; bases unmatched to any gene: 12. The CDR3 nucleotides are TGTGCCAGCCTACCACTATCCGGGACAGGGTCCTATAATTCACCCCTCCACTTT. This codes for CASLPLSGTGSYNSPLHF.